These T cell receptor beta chains were read from a single sample in a study of blood T cell repertoires in COVID-19. TCRdb's table, derived via immunoSEQ multiplex PCR, lists solely in-frame clones and lacks some. This table holds 150,000 to 170,000 clones, about 85% found once. Specimen: peripheral blood. These receptors all stem from a man between 60 and 75 years old with COVID-19, enrolled during active disease. Each CDR3 is given with its conserved first and last residue. The order of the fields is V gene, D gene, J gene, clone size, CDR3 DNA, CDR3 protein. D genes are given only for firm matches. Expanded clones are given a class, and other clones once, few, many or no size at all.

TRBV4-3	-	TRBJ2-3	-	TGCGCCAGCAGCCAAGATCCCCGGGAAGATACGCAGTATTTT	CASSQDPREDTQYF
TRBV4-3	-	TRBJ1-3	-	TGCGCCAGCAGCCCTAACGTCCCCTCTGGAAACACCATATATTTT	CASSPNVPSGNTIYF
TRBV7-6	-	TRBJ1-4	-	TGTGCCAGCAACCTGACAGTTAGCCTTAATGAAAAACTGTTTTTT	CASNLTVSLNEKLFF
TRBV28	-	TRBJ1-2	few	TGTGCCAGCACCCCTTCCAGGGGCGGACTGACTGGCTACACCTTC	CASTPSRGGLTGYTF
TRBV5-4	TRBD1	TRBJ2-6	few	TGTGCCAGCAGATTAAAGGACAGGGGATTTCTCTCTGGGGCCAACGTCCTGACTTTC	CASRLKDRGFLSGANVLTF
TRBV3-1/TRBV3-2	-	TRBJ2-4	-	TGTGCCAGCAGCCAAGATTTAGCGGCCAAAAACATTCAGTACTTC	CASSQDLAAKNIQYF
TRBV7-9	TRBD1	TRBJ1-1	-	TGTGCCAGCAGCTGGGGACAGGGCAGAAACACTGAAGCTTTCTTT	CASSWGQGRNTEAFF
TRBV7-2	-	TRBJ2-2	-	TGTGCCAGCAGCTCGCTCAGCACCGGGGAGCTGTTTTTT	CASSSLSTGELFF
TRBV3-1/TRBV3-2	-	TRBJ1-2	-	TGTGCCAGCAGCCCCAAGGGGACTGTGACTAACTATGGCTACACCTTC	CASSPKGTVTNYGYTF
TRBV6-5	TRBD1	TRBJ1-1	-	TGTGCCAGCAGAGTACAGGGGTACACTGAAGCTTTCTTT	CASRVQGYTEAFF
TRBV3-1/TRBV3-2	-	TRBJ2-1	few	TGTGCCAGCAGCCGGGGGCGGAATGAGCAGTTCTTC	CASSRGRNEQFF
TRBV6-1	-	TRBJ2-1	-	TGTGCCAGCAGTGAGTCTGGGGGCCTTTACAATGAGCAGTTCTTC	CASSESGGLYNEQFF
TRBV5-1	-	TRBJ2-1	few	TGCGCCAGCCAAACCCCCGGGACTTTTCCGGGGAATGAGCAGTTCTTC	CASQTPGTFPGNEQFF
TRBV7-2	-	TRBJ2-7	-	TGTGCCAGCAGCCACGGGACTGCCAGCTCCGAGCAGTACTTC	CASSHGTASSEQYF
TRBV21-1	-	TRBJ1-5	-	TGTGCCAGCAGCAAAGGACACTGTTATAGCAATCAGCCCCAGCATTTT	CASSKGHCYSNQPQHF
TRBV5-6	-	TRBJ1-3	-	TGTGCCAGCAGCTTGATCTTGGGGACTGCTGGAAACACCATATATTTT	CASSLILGTAGNTIYF
TRBV9	TRBD2	TRBJ2-3	-	TGTGCCAGCAGCCCAGGGACTAGCGGGACGACAGATACGCAGTATTTT	CASSPGTSGTTDTQYF
TRBV7-8	TRBD1	TRBJ1-1	-	TGTGCCAGCAGCTCGACCGGGACAGGGAGAGCTGAAGCTTTCTTT	CASSSTGTGRAEAFF
TRBV14	TRBD1	TRBJ1-3	-	TGTGCCAGCAGCCTTTGGACAGGGGGCGAATTGACTGGAAACACCATATATTTT	CASSLWTGGELTGNTIYF
TRBV28	TRBD1	TRBJ2-1	-	TGTGCCAGCAGAACGGACAGGGGGAATGAGCAGTTCTTC	CASRTDRGNEQFF
TRBV19	-	TRBJ1-4	-	TGTGCCAGTAGGGGACTTATAGGCGGTAATGAAAAACTGTTTTTT	CASRGLIGGNEKLFF
TRBV7-3	-	TRBJ2-5	-	TGTGCCAGCAGCTCACAGGGTTTGGAGACCCAGTACTTC	CASSSQGLETQYF
TRBV27	TRBD1	TRBJ1-5	few	TGTGCCAGCAGCCCCCGACAGGGTCCCTATAGCAATCAGCCCCAGCATTTT	CASSPRQGPYSNQPQHF
TRBV5-5	-	TRBJ1-5	-	TGTGCCAGCAGCTTGGCATTGAATCAGCCCCAGCATTTT	CASSLALNQPQHF
TRBV7-3	-	TRBJ2-5	-	TGTGCCAGCAGCTTACAGGGCACGGAGACCCAGTACTTC	CASSLQGTETQYF
TRBV28	-	TRBJ2-2	-	TGTGCCAGCAGCCTGATAACAGGAACTTATAACACCGGGGAGCTGTTTTTT	CASSLITGTYNTGELFF
TRBV5-6	-	TRBJ1-3	-	TGTGCCAGCAGCTTGTCGGGAGGACCGTCCTCTGGAAACACCATATATTTT	CASSLSGGPSSGNTIYF
TRBV20-1	TRBD1	TRBJ1-1	-	TGCAGTGCTAGTAACCCGGGACAGAGGAACACTGAAGCTTTCTTT	CSASNPGQRNTEAFF
TRBV3-1/TRBV3-2	-	TRBJ1-3	once	TGTGCCAGCAGCCACCTTATGGGGGCCGGAGGAAACACCATATATTTT	CASSHLMGAGGNTIYF
TRBV4-3	TRBD1	TRBJ1-4	-	TGCGCCAGCAGCCCCAGGGGGCGCGTGACTAATGAAAAACTGTTTTTT	CASSPRGRVTNEKLFF
TRBV7-3	-	TRBJ2-2	few	TGTGCCAGCAGCCCCTCCGTGAGTGCCGGGGAGCTGTTTTTT	CASSPSVSAGELFF
TRBV18	TRBD1	TRBJ1-4	-	TGTGCCAGCTCCTTCGGACAGGGAGAGGAACTGTTTTTT	CASSFGQGEELFF
TRBV4-3	-	TRBJ1-2	-	TGCGCCAGCAGCCAAGAAGTGTCACAGACGTATGGCTACACCTTC	CASSQEVSQTYGYTF
TRBV6-5	TRBD1	TRBJ1-2	-	TGTGCCAGCTGGGGGACAGGAGGCGGCTACACCTTC	CASWGTGGGYTF
TRBV27	-	TRBJ2-2	-	TGTGCCAGCAGTTTAGGGCCCAACACCGGGGAGCTGTTTTTT	CASSLGPNTGELFF
TRBV28	TRBD1	TRBJ2-5	-	TGTGCCAGCGGGACAGGGAGGTACCAAGAGACCCAGTACTTC	CASGTGRYQETQYF
TRBV7-2	-	TRBJ2-2	-	TGTGCCAGCAGCTCCCAGGGAGGCACCGGGGAGCTGTTTTTT	CASSSQGGTGELFF
TRBV6-1	TRBD2	TRBJ2-1	-	TGTGCCAGCAGTGAAAGTCTAGCGGGGGTATTCAATGAGCAGTTCTTC	CASSESLAGVFNEQFF
TRBV7-8	TRBD1	TRBJ1-3	once	TGTGCCAGCAGCTTAGAGGGGACAGGGATAGACACCATATATTTT	CASSLEGTGIDTIYF
TRBV29-1	-	TRBJ2-3	-	TGCAGCGTTGAAATGGGGGGAGATACGCAGTATTTT	CSVEMGGDTQYF
TRBV5-1	-	TRBJ2-7	once	TGCGCCAGCAGCTTGGGGCAGGGGCTTAACGAGCAGTACTTC	CASSLGQGLNEQYF
TRBV3-1/TRBV3-2	-	TRBJ1-4	few	TGTGCCAGCAGCATGCGGGAGGTTGCAACTAATGAAAAACTGTTTTTT	CASSMREVATNEKLFF
TRBV4-3	-	TRBJ2-1	once	TGCGCCAGCAGCCAAGCCCGCCGGGATGAGCAGTTCTTC	CASSQARRDEQFF
TRBV6-5	-	TRBJ1-2	once	TGTGCCAGTGAACAGAAAACGGCTAACTATGGCTACACCTTC	CASEQKTANYGYTF
TRBV7-2	-	TRBJ1-2	once	TGTGCCAGCAGCTTACCCGGACTGCACCAAGGCTACACCTTC	CASSLPGLHQGYTF
TRBV7-3	-	TRBJ2-3	-	TGTGCCAGCAGCTTAAGATGGGGGGGCCGGACAGATACGCAGTATTTT	CASSLRWGGRTDTQYF